The 24 T cell receptor beta chains listed next were all sequenced from one sample in a study of immune evolution from preneoplasia to lung adenocarcinoma. TCRdb's copy holds only in-frame clones and misses some; the assay was immunoSEQ multiplex PCR. The data hold 12,000 or so clones, with more than 70% observed a single time. The source material was FFPE tissue from an adenomatous hyperplasia lung lesion. The subset was: atypical adenomatous hyperplasia (AAH), lung preneoplasia. The origin of the receptors is a person aged 50-69 years with lung adenocarcinoma.

The chain is built from TRBV5-6 and TRBJ2-2, with D possibly TRBD1 on 5 matching bases. Trimming took 0 bases from V and 2 from J, leaving 8 bases between them. The CDR3 sequence is 15 residues long. Germline CDR1 is SGHDT and CDR2 is YYEEEE. Written as DNA, the CDR3 is TGTGCCAGCAGCTTGGTAGGGGCCAACACCGGGGAGCTGTTTTTT. Translating it yields CASSLVGANTGELFF.

The rearrangement joins TRBV30 to TRBJ1-1, with D tentatively TRBD1 (5 bases). V was pared by 2 bases and J by 3 bases, with 19 bases between. CDR1 is GTSNPN, CDR2 SVGIG, per germline (reference sequence). This CDR3 has 16 residues. The CDR3 is CAWSPDSVSSYTEAFF. In nucleotides, the CDR3 is TGTGCCTGGAGTCCTGACAGCGTGTCCTCTTACACTGAAGCTTTCTTT.

This clone has only one observation. The rearrangement uses TRBV6-5 and TRBJ1-1; D is unclear. The V end lost 5 bases, the J end lost 8 bases, and 15 bases lay between the germline ends. The CDR3 runs to 13 residues. Per germline, CDR1 MNHEY and CDR2 SVGAGI. The CDR3: CASSALQRREAFF. The CDR3 bases are TGTGCCAGCAGTGCACTCCAGCGCCGGGAAGCTTTCTTT.

This clone was detected only a few times. The V and J genes are TRBV5-8 and TRBJ1-1; D is perhaps TRBD1 (5 bases). The germline V and J ends were trimmed by 1 base and 0 bases, with 10 bases remaining between them. The CDR3 totals 15 residues. The germline CDR1 and CDR2 sequences are SGHTS and YDEGEE. The CDR3 loop reads CASSLRGGLNTEAFF. CDR3 in DNA: TGTGCCAGCAGCTTGAGGGGAGGGTTGAACACTGAAGCTTTCTTT.

V gene TRBV5-4 combines with J gene TRBJ2-2; maybe TRBD2 (5 bases). The germline V and J ends were trimmed by 4 bases and 1 base, with 20 bases remaining between them. This CDR3 region has 18 residues. Germline values: CDR1 SGHNT, CDR2 YYREEE (reference sequence). The CDR3 here is CASSPELGRAMNTGELFF. The CDR3 DNA reads TGTGCCAGCAGCCCAGAGCTCGGGCGGGCCATGAACACCGGGGAGCTGTTTTTT.

This clone was found a few times. Different DNA sequences within this sample yield the same CDR3. The rearrangement uses TRBV19 and TRBJ2-7, with a possible D match to TRBD2 (5 bases). V was pared by 4 bases and J by 4 bases, with 8 bases between. Germline V gene data show CDR1 as LNHDA and CDR2 as SQIVND (reference sequence). This CDR3 contains 12 residues. CDR3: CASSRGEYEQYF. The CDR3 DNA reads as TGTGCCAGTAGTAGGGGAGAATACGAGCAGTACTTC. The full variable domain, rest sourced from reference TRBV19 and TRBJ2-7, is DGGITQSPKYLFRKEGQNVTLSCEQNLNHDAMYWYRQDPGQGLRLIYYSQIVNDFQKGDIAEGYSVSREKKESFPLTVTSAQKNPTAFYLCASSRGEYEQYFGPGTRLTVT.

J is TRBJ1-3 and V is TRBV5-1; the match to TRBD1 covers 7 bases. CDR1 SGHRS and CDR2 YFSETQ come from the germline V gene. J gave up 3 bases and V 3 bases, and 12 bases lay outside the gene matches. CDR3 length: 17 residues. The CDR3 coding sequence is TGCGCCAGCAGCTGGGAGGGACAGCCGGAGCTTGGAAACACCATATATTTT. This encodes CASSWEGQPELGNTIYF.

The rearrangement joins TRBV6-5 to TRBJ2-7; TRBD2 is a possible D gene (6 bases). Germline assignment: CDR1 MNHEY and CDR2 SVGAGI. V was shortened by 4 bases and J by 4 bases, with 14 bases between the two germline ends. The CDR3 is 14 residues long. The CDR3 protein is CASSSPGLPYEQYF. DNA of the CDR3: TGTGCCAGCAGTTCCCCGGGACTCCCGTACGAGCAGTACTTC.

The sample holds a few counts of this clone. The rearrangement uses TRBV7-9 and TRBJ1-2; D perhaps matches TRBD1 (6 bases). CDR3 length: 14 amino acids. V dropped 4 bases and J dropped 5 bases, with 14 bases sitting between them. Germline CDR1 and CDR2: SEHNR and FQNEAQ (reference sequence). Written as DNA, the CDR3 is TGTGCCAGCAGCTCATCAGGGGCCGCGTATGGCTACACCTTC. The encoded protein is CASSSSGAAYGYTF.

This rearrangement joins TRBV6-6 to TRBJ1-1, with 11 positions matching TRBD1. CDR1 and CDR2 from the germline V gene are MNHNY and SVGAGI (reference sequence). This CDR3 is 16 amino acids long. V dropped 6 bases and J dropped 4; count of bases not matched to a gene: 10. This chain's CDR3 is CASSGRTGGAFTEAFF. The CDR3, as DNA: TGTGCCAGCAGCGGTAGGACAGGGGGCGCGTTCACTGAAGCTTTCTTT.

This clone showed up just once. This chain connects TRBV28 to TRBJ2-3, with a weak D call TRBD1 (7 bases). Trimming took off 5 bases at V and 4 bases at J, with 13 bases between the two ends. The germline CDR1 and CDR2 sequences are MDHEN and SYDVKM. This CDR3 has 14 residues. The CDR3 region has the DNA TGTGCCAGCAGTCTCCCCAGGGGGGCAGATACGCAGTATTTT. This gives the protein CASSLPRGADTQYF.

This chain's CDR3 is CASSALGNANEQYF. The CDR3 region has the DNA TGTGCCAGCAGTGCTCTTGGAAACGCCAACGAGCAGTACTTC. J is TRBJ2-7 and V is TRBV6-1; D gene ambiguous. From germline, CDR1 is MNHNS and CDR2 SASEGT. This CDR3 is built from 14 residues. Trimming shortened V by 4 bases and J by 5 bases, and 15 bases separated the two germline ends.

V usage is TRBV28 and J usage is TRBJ1-5; D unresolved. Germline-derived CDR1 and CDR2 are MDHEN and SYDVKM. The CDR3 consists of 13 residues. V lost 1 base, J lost 5 bases, and 6 bases lay in between. Here the CDR3 reads CASSLLVYQPQHF. The CDR3 nucleotides are TGTGCCAGCAGTTTATTGGTATATCAGCCCCAGCATTTT.

V usage is TRBV28 and J usage is TRBJ2-1, with D possibly being TRBD2 (6 bases). Germline V gene lookup returns CDR1 MDHEN and CDR2 SYDVKM. V shed 3 bases and J shed 7 bases, with 10 bases lying between them. CDR3 length: 13 residues. The chain's CDR3 is CASSLAGGNEQFF. The CDR3, as DNA: TGTGCCAGCAGTTTGGCCGGGGGTAATGAGCAGTTCTTC.

CDR3 in amino acids: CASSVLAGGTGELFF. The CDR3 DNA reads TGTGCCAGCAGCGTACTAGCGGGGGGCACCGGGGAGCTGTTTTTT. The V call is TRBV9, the J call TRBJ2-2; 11 bases are shared with TRBD2. Per the germline V gene, CDR1 is SGDLS and CDR2 is YYNGEE. The CDR3 has 15 residues. V was clipped by 1 base and J by 4 bases; unmatched bases: 0.

V usage is TRBV2 and J usage is TRBJ1-4; D possibly corresponds to TRBD1 (5 bases). The CDR3 covers 11 residues. Germline CDR1 SNHLY, CDR2 FYNNEI. The V end lost 4 bases, the J end lost 11 bases, and 8 bases lay between the germline ends. Here the CDR3 DNA reads TGTGCCAGCAGTGTGGGGGAGAAACTGTTTTTT. As protein: CASSVGEKLFF.

This clone appeared a single time. This chain links TRBV5-5 with TRBJ1-1, with TRBD1 as a possible D gene (6 bases). This CDR3 has 13 amino acids. Per the germline V gene, CDR1 is SGHKS and CDR2 is YYEKEE (reference sequence). The V end was cut by 0 bases, the J end by 3 bases, with 6 bases between. CDR3 residues: CASSLDRDTEAFF. The CDR3 DNA sequence: TGTGCCAGCAGCTTGGACAGGGACACTGAAGCTTTCTTT.

V gene TRBV6-1 combines with J gene TRBJ1-2; maybe TRBD1 (6 bases). Germline CDR1 and CDR2: MNHNS and SASEGT. This CDR3 is 16 amino acids long. Trimming cost V 2 bases and J 1 base, with 14 bases left between them. The CDR3 DNA is TGTGCCAGCAGTGAAACACGAGACAGGCGTAACTATGGCTACACCTTC. Protein: CASSETRDRRNYGYTF.

V and J are TRBV11-3 and TRBJ2-5; maybe TRBD2 (7 bases). Germline V gene lookup returns CDR1 SGHNT and CDR2 YENEEA. The CDR3 contains 16 residues. The germline V and J ends were trimmed by 5 bases and 2 bases, with 18 bases remaining between them. For the CDR3, the DNA is TGTGCCAGCAGCCTTGGGGGGGGCGCCGAGCAAGAGACCCAGTACTTC. This translates into CASSLGGGAEQETQYF.

V and J are TRBV5-8 and TRBJ1-2, with D possibly matching TRBD1 (6 bases). The CDR3 is made up of 17 amino acids. Germline V lookup: CDR1 SGHTS, CDR2 YDEGEE. V lost 4 bases and J lost 6, with 25 bases in between. Written as DNA, the CDR3 is TGTGCCAGCAGCCATCCACCAGACAGGCCAGTTCCTGATGGCTACACCTTC. This gives the protein CASSHPPDRPVPDGYTF.

The rearrangement uses TRBV5-6 and TRBJ1-1; the D gene is possibly TRBD1 (5 bases). This CDR3 is 11 amino acids long. Trimming removed 4 bases from V and 6 bases from J, with 7 bases in between. The germline gives CDR1 SGHDT, CDR2 YYEEEE. The CDR3 sequence: CASSLGPEAFF. CDR3 in DNA: TGTGCCAGCAGCCTGGGACCTGAAGCTTTCTTT.

The gene calls are TRBV19 and TRBJ1-5; 7 bases agree with TRBD1. The germline V gene has CDR1 LNHDA and CDR2 SQIVND (reference sequence). V shed 9 bases, J shed 6 bases, and the junction held 11 bases outside the gene matches. This CDR3 has 14 residues. The CDR3 spells CASFDRVFGQPQHF. The CDR3 region has the DNA TGTGCCAGCTTTGACAGGGTCTTCGGTCAGCCCCAGCATTTT.

The chain uses TRBV6-1 and TRBJ2-1; D is possibly TRBD1 (6 bases). The CDR3 spans 12 residues. Per the germline V gene, CDR1 is MNHNS and CDR2 is SASEGT. V lost 11 bases, J lost 7 bases, and 15 bases lay in between. DNA of the CDR3: TGTGCCTCCCAGGGGTTTTGGAATGAGCAGTTCTTC. The encoded protein is CASQGFWNEQFF.

This clone appeared once. This rearrangement joins TRBV7-9 to TRBJ2-5, with 14 bases matching TRBD2. V lost 5 bases to trimming and J lost 1 base; unmatched junction nucleotides: 12. Per the germline V gene, CDR1 is SEHNR and CDR2 is FQNEAQ (reference sequence). There are 19 residues in the CDR3. CDR3 nucleotide sequence: TGTGCCAGCAGCGGGGGGACTAGCGGGAGAGGGGGCCCCCAAGAGACCCAGTACTTC. Amino acid sequence: CASSGGTSGRGGPQETQYF.